The 6 T cell receptor beta chains below were found in one sample sequenced in a study of OX40 agonist ivuxolimab in advanced cancers. The method behind the library was the immunoSEQ multiplex PCR assay. TCRdb mirrors the immuneACCESS table, restricted to in-frame sequences. Some clones are absent from its copies; in checked studies, under half trace to an unresolved V gene, and the reason for the others is unknown. This sample holds 40,000 to 45,000 clones; 75% to 90% were observed only once. Around an eighth of the sample is in the top ten clones. The sample in question was CD4+ or CD8+ T cells sorted from blood, obtained in a trial of the OX40 agonist ivuxolimab. These receptors all come from an adult with an advanced solid tumor such as melanoma, head and neck, liver or kidney cancer.

This clone was found a few times. V is TRBV7-6 and J is TRBJ2-1; 10 bases align to TRBD2. The CDR3 runs to 18 residues. J lost 6 bases, V lost 2 bases, and 13 bases had no gene match. Per germline, CDR1 SGHVS and CDR2 FNYEAQ. The DNA of the CDR3 is TGTGCCAGCAGCTTATATGGGGGGCTAGCGGGGGCCGCCAATGAGCAGTTCTTC. It codes for CASSLYGGLAGAANEQFF.

This clone is a singleton in its sample. The chain is built from TRBV5-6 and TRBJ1-4; D remains unclear. The CDR3 loop spans 15 amino acids. The V gene's germline CDR1 is SGHDT and CDR2 YYEEEE. V was clipped by 0 bases and J by 4 bases, with 10 bases between them. CDR3 protein: CASSLERSLNEKLFF. DNA of the CDR3: TGTGCCAGCAGCTTGGAACGGTCTCTTAATGAAAAACTGTTTTTT. Supplemented by reference TRBV5-6 and TRBJ1-4, the full variable domain reads DAGVTQSPTHLIKTRGQQVTLRCSPKSGHDTVSWYQQALGQGPQFIFQYYEEEERQRGNFPDRFSGHQFPNYSSELNVNALLLGDSALYLCASSLERSLNEKLFFGSGTQLSVL.

The chain employs TRBV7-8 and TRBJ2-3; D possibly uses TRBD1 or TRBD2 (5 bases each). V lost 2 bases and J lost 6, with 15 bases in between. Per the germline V gene, CDR1 is SGHVS and CDR2 is FQNEAQ. The CDR3 is 15 residues long. Here the CDR3 DNA reads TGTGCCAGCAGCTTAATTCCCGGGGCCTCGGATACGCAGTATTTT. It yields the protein CASSLIPGASDTQYF.

The chain employs TRBV6-5 and TRBJ2-7; D may be TRBD1 or TRBD2 (5 bases each). The CDR3 is made up of 13 amino acids. The germline V gene has CDR1 MNHEY and CDR2 SVGAGI. The V and J ends lost 8 bases and 4 bases respectively, with 15 bases between them. The CDR3 here is CASGFGGRYEQYF. Here the CDR3 DNA reads TGTGCCAGCGGCTTTGGGGGTCGGTACGAGCAGTACTTC.

Only one count was recorded for this clone. This chain joins TRBV7-2 and TRBJ2-5, with 10 bases fitting TRBD2. Germline V gives CDR1 SGHTA, CDR2 FQGNSA. This CDR3 spans 15 amino acids. Unmatched junction bases numbered 5, after V lost 5 bases and J lost 2 bases. The CDR3 is CASSQRTSGQETQYF. CDR3 DNA sequence: TGTGCCAGCAGCCAAAGGACTAGCGGACAAGAGACCCAGTACTTC. The full variable domain, in which reference TRBV7-2 and TRBJ2-5 provide the parts outside the CDR3, is GAGVSQSPSNKVTEKGKDVELRCDPISGHTALYWYRQSLGQGLEFLIYFQGNSAPDKSGLPSDRFSAERTGGSVSTLTIQRTQQEDSAVYLCASSQRTSGQETQYFGPGTRLLVL.

V is TRBV2 and J is TRBJ2-2, with a weak D call TRBD1 (5 bases). CDR3 size: 15 residues. The germline V and J ends were trimmed by 7 bases and 0 bases, with 12 bases remaining between them. CDR1 is SNHLY, CDR2 FYNNEI, per germline. The CDR3 nucleotides read TGTGCCAGCACAGGGTGGGTTGCGAACACCGGGGAGCTGTTTTTT. It is translated as CASTGWVANTGELFF.